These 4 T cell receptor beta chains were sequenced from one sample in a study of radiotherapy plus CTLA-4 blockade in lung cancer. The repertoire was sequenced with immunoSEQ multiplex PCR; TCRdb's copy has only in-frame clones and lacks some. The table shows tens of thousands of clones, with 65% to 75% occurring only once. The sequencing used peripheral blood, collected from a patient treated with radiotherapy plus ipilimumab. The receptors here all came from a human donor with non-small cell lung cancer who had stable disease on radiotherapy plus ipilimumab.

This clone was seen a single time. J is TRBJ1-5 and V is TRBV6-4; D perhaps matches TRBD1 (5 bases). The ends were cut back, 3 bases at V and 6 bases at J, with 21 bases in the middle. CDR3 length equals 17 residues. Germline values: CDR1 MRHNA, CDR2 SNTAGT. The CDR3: CASSDALPSGCPQPQHF. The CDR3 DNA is TGTGCCAGCAGTGATGCATTACCTTCAGGGTGCCCTCAGCCCCAGCATTTT.

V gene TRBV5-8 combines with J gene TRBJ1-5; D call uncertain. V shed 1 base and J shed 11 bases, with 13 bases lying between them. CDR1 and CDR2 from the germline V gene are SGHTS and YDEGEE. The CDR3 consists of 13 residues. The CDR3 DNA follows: TGTGCCAGCAGCTTGAGAGGGCACGGTACCCAGCATTTT. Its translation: CASSLRGHGTQHF.

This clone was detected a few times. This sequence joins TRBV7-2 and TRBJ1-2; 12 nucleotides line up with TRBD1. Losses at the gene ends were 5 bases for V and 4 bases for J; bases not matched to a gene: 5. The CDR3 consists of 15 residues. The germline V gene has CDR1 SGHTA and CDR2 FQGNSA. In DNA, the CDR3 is TGTGCCAGCAGCCGGGGACAGGGGGCGGGCTATGGCTACACCTTC. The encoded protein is CASSRGQGAGYGYTF.

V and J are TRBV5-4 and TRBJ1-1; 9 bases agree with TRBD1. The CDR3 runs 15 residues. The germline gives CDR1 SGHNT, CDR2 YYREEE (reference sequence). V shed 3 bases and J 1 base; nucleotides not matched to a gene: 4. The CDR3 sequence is CASSSPGQGNTEAFF. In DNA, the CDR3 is TGTGCCAGCAGCTCACCGGGACAGGGGAACACTGAAGCTTTCTTT.